Detailed here is one T cell receptor beta chain. Its antigen has not been determined. No qualities accompany the bases; no much larger clone lies one base away. The immunoSEQ platform was used to sequence the TCRbeta chain. From the authors' description of their analysis: When conventional T cell repertoires were pooled, about 11x10^4 distinct in-frame TCRbeta sequences were obtained from patients and approximately 1.5x10^5 from healthy donors. Treg TCRbeta sequences found in two or more individuals were classed as public, and these public Treg TCRbeta sequences were then looked for in Tconv repertoires. Differences between groups were assessed using Mann-Whitney U tests with Bonferroni-Dunn correction in GraphPad Prism 7.03. TCRdb's version of the immuneACCESS table is confined to in-frame rearrangements and falls short of the full clone set. An unresolved V gene accounts for under half of the shortfall where checked; the remainder is of unknown origin. The V and J calls and clone size come from that table; D and trimming were worked out from the DNA. Across this sample there are fewer than 30,000 clones, with nearly 98% seen only once. Of the sample, 0.2% to 0.25% is held by the ten largest clones.

This entry comes from a study of B cell selection in AIRE deficiency (dated by TCRdb to the late 2010s). For context, the study as a whole: Researchers compared TCRbeta repertoires of sorted blood CD4+ conventional T cells and regulatory T cells in AIRE-deficient patients with those in healthy controls. The TCR-sequenced cohort comprised roughly 5 AIRE-deficient APECED patients and roughly 5 healthy control donors. Overall study results and their limits: Sequencing covered only TCRbeta chains, and roughly two fifths of shared healthy-donor Treg sequences were also present in healthy Tconv, possibly due to differing TCRalpha chains. In AIRE-deficient patients, Tconv and Treg cells had TCRBV gene usage, CDR3 length and TCR diversity comparable to those in healthy donors. Roughly 30.6% of the Treg TCRbeta sequences shared among healthy donors turned up in patient Tconv cells, suggesting that Treg-biased clones are diverted into the Tconv compartment. Among about 3,700 shared Treg TCRbeta sequences, under 35% were found to be shared only among healthy donors and about 10% only among patients, suggesting that Treg selection is less efficient in the absence of AIRE. Shared Treg sequences had shorter CDR3s, which reflects a bias toward rearrangements containing few non-templated nucleotide insertions.

The CDR3, from cysteine to phenylalanine, totals 14 residues. The kept DNA is CDR3 alone, 42 bases in frame from the first base. V sheds 3 bases and J sheds 0 bases, leaving 9 bases between their ends. CDR1 and CDR2 are drawn from the germline V gene (reference sequence): LNHDA, SQIVND. For sorting, conventional CD4 T cells were defined as CD4+CD127+ cells. The AIRE-deficient patients had APECED syndrome. Tconv and Treg cells for TCRbeta sequencing were sorted on a FACSAria flow cytometer. The sorted cells were collected in 5-ml round-bottom polystyrene tubes, and the dry cell pellets were frozen at -80 degrees C prior to sequencing.

The chain is made from TRBV19 and TRBJ2-7; the D gene is perhaps TRBD1, from 5 matching bases. Material: conventional CD4+ T cells sorted from PBMCs. This TCR derives from a human donor with AIRE deficiency. The sequence in DNA is TGTGCCAGTAGTATGGCAGGGAACTCCTACGAGCAGTACTTC. Its protein reads: CASSMAGNSYEQYF.